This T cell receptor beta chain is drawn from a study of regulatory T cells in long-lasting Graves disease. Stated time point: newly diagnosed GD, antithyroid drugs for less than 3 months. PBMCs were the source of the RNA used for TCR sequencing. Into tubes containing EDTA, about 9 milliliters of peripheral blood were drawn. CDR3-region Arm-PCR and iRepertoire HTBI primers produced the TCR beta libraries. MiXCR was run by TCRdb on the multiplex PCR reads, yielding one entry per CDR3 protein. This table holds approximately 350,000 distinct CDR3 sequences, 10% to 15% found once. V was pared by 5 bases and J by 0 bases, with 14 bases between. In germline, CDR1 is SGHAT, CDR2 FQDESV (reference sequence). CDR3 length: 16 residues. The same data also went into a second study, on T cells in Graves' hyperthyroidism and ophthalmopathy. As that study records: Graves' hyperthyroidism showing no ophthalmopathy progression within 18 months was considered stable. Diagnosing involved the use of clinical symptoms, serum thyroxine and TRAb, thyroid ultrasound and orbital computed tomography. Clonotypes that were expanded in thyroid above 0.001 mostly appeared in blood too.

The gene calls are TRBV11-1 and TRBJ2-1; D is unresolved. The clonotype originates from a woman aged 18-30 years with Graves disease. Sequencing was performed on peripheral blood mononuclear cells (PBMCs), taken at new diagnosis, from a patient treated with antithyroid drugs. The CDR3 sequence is CASSRTGGSSYNEQFF. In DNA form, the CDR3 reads TGTGCCAGCAGCCGAACGGGCGGAAGCTCCTACAATGAGCAGTTCTTC.